The present TCR beta chain was sequenced within a study of T cell repertoires in cytomegalovirus infection. Study-wide context: Matching HLA type and CMV infection were both indicated by public TCR beta signatures.

Whole-study findings and limits: The response measured ex vivo was dominated by TCR beta clonotypes (HLA-C-restricted and CMV-specific).

TCRdb fed the reads into MiXCR, producing one record per CDR3 protein. The table records approximately 500,000 distinct CDR3 sequences, approximately 25% of them present only once. This clonotype was recorded many times. The antigen remains undetermined. Material for sequencing was PBMCs. The sequence was obtained from a human donor in good health (CMV status not recorded). Some clones in this sample may be carry-over from other donors' samples.

The CDR3 here is CAMNQGAGTDTQYF. The CDR3 DNA sequence: TGTGCCATGAACCAGGGGGCCGGTACAGATACGCAGTATTTT. The chain carries TRBV10-3 and TRBJ2-3, with 8 nucleotides matching TRBD1. With 9 bases clipped from V and 3 bases from J, the junction kept 8 bases outside the gene matches. Germline V gene lookup returns CDR1 ENHRY and CDR2 SYGVKD. The CDR3 is made up of 14 amino acids.